This T cell receptor beta chain was documented in a study of T cells in Graves' hyperthyroidism and ophthalmopathy (dated by TCRdb to between 2018 and 2020). General notes on the study: Peripheral blood samples were taken at the time of initial diagnosis, prior to any treatment. After sampling, hyperthyroidism patients received methimazole starting at 30 mg daily, and ophthalmopathy patients received high-dose intravenous methylprednisolone. To identify distinguishing TCR V-J signatures, a discovery cohort of some 100 patients was used, comprising fewer than 45 with Graves' ophthalmopathy and some 60 with stable Graves' hyperthyroidism. The approximately 100 discovery patients were randomly split 7:3 into training and test sets. An independent validation cohort of 18 to 20 hyperthyroidism patients and 17 patients who later progressed to ophthalmopathy tested prospective prediction of ophthalmopathy. In over five Graves' hyperthyroidism patients, the study also compared T-cell repertoires from thyroid tissue with T-cell repertoires from blood. TCR Vbeta CDR3 sequencing of 135 peripheral blood samples (43 ophthalmopathy, about 74 hyperthyroidism and approximately 17 progressor patients) is reported in the paper.

This clonotype appeared many times. Its target antigen remains unknown. No base quality values were provided; no much bigger clone lies one nucleotide off. V sheds 5 bases and J sheds 0 bases, leaving 7 bases between their ends. The CDR3 goes from the cysteine to the phenylalanine over 13 residues. Of the read, only the CDR3 DNA is kept; its 39 bases are in frame from base 1. Via the germline V gene (reference sequence), CDR1 is MNHEY and CDR2 SMNVEV. Hyperthyroidism patients were newly diagnosed, had a disease duration of under 2 months, and were aged 18 to 65 years. The study excluded patients with uncontrolled infections, other autoimmune diseases, pregnancy or lactation. Clinical symptoms, serum thyroxine and TRAb, thyroid ultrasound, and orbital computed tomography formed the basis for the diagnoses. Blood from progressor patients was drawn when they were first diagnosed with hyperthyroidism, before any ophthalmopathy symptoms appeared. Ficoll-Paque density gradient centrifugation was used to isolate PBMCs from around 10 ml of fresh peripheral blood. Progressor patients were first diagnosed with Graves' hyperthyroidism and then developed ophthalmopathy during follow-up. Total RNA was extracted using Trizol reagent, and RNA quality was assessed on an Agilent 2100 Bioanalyzer.

Overall study outcomes, separate from this receptor: No statistical method was used to set the sample size in advance, and investigators knew the group allocation. In validation, progression to ophthalmopathy was predicted by the model with around 71% sensitivity and 72.22% specificity, a median of around 6.5 months before onset. Most expanded thyroid clonotypes (frequency above 0.001) were also found in blood, which suggests that blood repertoires may mirror thyroid immune responses. A 13 V-J signature model separated ophthalmopathy from stable hyperthyroidism, with about 90% sensitivity and roughly 81% specificity in cross-validation and 80%/75% in testing.

The TCR beta CDR3 regions were amplified from RNA transcripts. The first round of RT-PCR for the TCR CDR3 was performed with the HTBI primer set and the Qiagen OneStep RT-PCR kit. Libraries were constructed in a second round of multiplex PCR, after which size selection and purification were carried out. Libraries were sequenced paired-end with 100 bp reads on an Illumina HiSeq2000. Under the source paper's analysis protocol: Raw data were processed with SOAPnuke, discarding reads with adapters, uncalled bases, mean Phred below 15, or no exact constant-primer or identifier match. High-quality paired reads were merged using COPE v1.2.5, and each unique nucleotide sequence was defined as a clonotype. MiTCR v1.1 was used to align the clonotypes against IMGT TRBV, TRBD and TRBJ reference segments. Analysis was restricted to V-J combinations with a frequency above 0.0001, which covered roughly 99% of repertoires. A TCS score was defined as the ratio of F50 (clonal expansion) to E x V (chaos), with BLOSUM62-based TCRdist applied between CDR3 peptides within each V-J. Welch's t-statistics and random forest reduced 450 to 600 V-J features to under 15, which were used in a naive Bayes classifier (R e1071). TCRdb trimmed public reads at Q25 via fastp, called clones via MiXCR and kept in-frame beta chains. Every entry covers one CDR3 protein and lists the most common genes and DNA from its rows. The V and J calls follow TCRdb's processing rather than the paper's. The sample table shows some 400,000 distinct CDR3 sequences, and less than 15% are seen once. The ten largest clones capture 20% to 25% of the sample.

Recombination joined TRBV27 with TRBJ2-5; there is no confident call for the D gene. This sequence originates from a young man with Graves' hyperthyroidism that later progressed to Graves' ophthalmopathy. The sample taken for sequencing was blood. The nucleotide sequence is given as TGTGCCAGCAGTCTGATTAACCAAGAGACCCAGTACTTC. This translates into CASSLINQETQYF.